The rows below give T cell receptor beta chains drawn from one sample of a study of T cell responses to AZD1222 COVID-19 vaccine. Using immunoSEQ multiplex PCR, the repertoire was profiled, and TCRdb retains in-frame clones only, with some absent. The table lists around 95,000 clones, around 90% of them singletons. Source: peripheral blood, taken on day 0 of AZD1222 vaccination. Receptors were obtained from an adult in good health. Both conserved end residues are part of each CDR3. A D gene is named only where the DNA matches it firmly. Some rows mark clone size as missing; the rest say once, few, many or name a class of expanded clone.

size: .; D: .; J: TRBJ1-4; V: TRBV30; DNA: TGTGCCTGGACCCAGGCCCCTGGGGGGGAAAAACTGTTTTTT; CDR3: CAWTQAPGGEKLFF
size: .; D: .; J: TRBJ2-7; V: TRBV7-6; DNA: TGTGCCAGCAGCTTAGTCTCCTACGAGCAGTACTTC; CDR3: CASSLVSYEQYF
size: once; D: TRBD1; J: TRBJ2-7; V: TRBV7-3; DNA: TGTGCCAGCAGCTTAAGGCCCCCGCTCCCGGGACAGGGGGTCTACGAGCAGTACTTC; CDR3: CASSLRPPLPGQGVYEQYF
size: .; D: .; J: TRBJ1-4; V: TRBV28; DNA: TGTGCCAGCAGCCGGCCCGGACCAAGAGGCGAAAAACTGTTTTTT; CDR3: CASSRPGPRGEKLFF
size: .; D: TRBD1; J: TRBJ1-5; V: TRBV15; DNA: TGTGCCACCAGCAGAGATCGAGACAGGGGCAATCAGCCCCAGCATTTT; CDR3: CATSRDRDRGNQPQHF
size: few; D: .; J: TRBJ2-2; V: TRBV27; DNA: TGTGCCAGCAACACCGGGACACCGAACACCGGGGAGCTGTTTTTT; CDR3: CASNTGTPNTGELFF
size: .; D: .; J: TRBJ2-5; V: TRBV7-2; DNA: TGTGCCAGCAGCTTAGTACAATGGGAGACCCAGTACTTC; CDR3: CASSLVQWETQYF
size: .; D: TRBD2; J: TRBJ2-1; V: TRBV27; DNA: TGTGCCAGCAGTCCGTCAGCGGGAGAATACAATGAGCAGTTCTTC; CDR3: CASSPSAGEYNEQFF
size: .; D: .; J: TRBJ2-7; V: TRBV6-5; DNA: TGTGCCAGCAATATGGGGAACGAGCAGTACTTC; CDR3: CASNMGNEQYF
size: .; D: .; J: TRBJ1-1; V: TRBV19; DNA: TGTGCCAGTAGTATCGAAAGGGCGGGAGCTTTCTTT; CDR3: CASSIERAGAFF
size: .; D: .; J: TRBJ1-1; V: TRBV11-2; DNA: TGTGCCAGCAGCTTAGACGCCCCGACTGAAGCTTTCTTT; CDR3: CASSLDAPTEAFF
size: .; D: .; J: TRBJ1-5; V: TRBV18; DNA: TGTGCCAGCTCTAATCCGAATCAGCCCCAGCATTTT; CDR3: CASSNPNQPQHF
size: .; D: TRBD1; J: TRBJ2-7; V: TRBV4-2; DNA: TGTGCCAGCAGCCGAACAGGGGCGGCCCCGGACGAGCAGTACTTC; CDR3: CASSRTGAAPDEQYF
size: .; D: .; J: TRBJ1-3; V: TRBV28; DNA: TGTGCCAGCAGTCTTCCCCCTGGAAACACCATATATTTT; CDR3: CASSLPPGNTIYF
size: .; D: .; J: TRBJ1-5; V: TRBV29-1; DNA: TGCAGCATATCCGACACGAATAGCAATCAGCCCCAGCATTTT; CDR3: CSISDTNSNQPQHF
size: .; D: .; J: TRBJ2-5; V: TRBV2; DNA: TGTGCCAGCAGTGAAGCGGGGAGAGAGACCCAGTACTTC; CDR3: CASSEAGRETQYF
size: .; D: .; J: TRBJ1-6; V: TRBV27; DNA: TGTGCCAGCAGTTTGGAGAGCTCCTATAATTCACCCCTCCACTTT; CDR3: CASSLESSYNSPLHF
size: .; D: .; J: TRBJ2-7; V: TRBV19; DNA: TGTGCCAGTAGCGAACTAGGCTACGAGCAGTACTTC; CDR3: CASSELGYEQYF
size: .; D: .; J: TRBJ1-3; V: TRBV28; DNA: TGTGCCAGCAGTTTGCCTGGCTCTGGAAACACCATATATTTT; CDR3: CASSLPGSGNTIYF
size: .; D: .; J: TRBJ2-7; V: TRBV9; DNA: TGTGCCAGCAGCGTAGAAGGGGCGCGATCCTACGAGCAGTACTTC; CDR3: CASSVEGARSYEQYF
size: .; D: TRBD2; J: TRBJ2-5; V: TRBV6-2/TRBV6-3; DNA: TGTGCCAGCAGTTACCCCGGGAGCGGGAGTGCGGAGACCCAGTACTTC; CDR3: CASSYPGSGSAETQYF
size: .; D: TRBD2; J: TRBJ2-1; V: TRBV7-2; DNA: TGTGCCAGCAGCTTAACTAGCGGTCCATACAATGAGCAGTTCTTC; CDR3: CASSLTSGPYNEQFF
size: .; D: .; J: TRBJ1-2; V: TRBV18; DNA: TGTGCCAGCTCACCTGAGACAGGCGGGACTAGGGAGTATGGCTACACCTTC; CDR3: CASSPETGGTREYGYTF
size: .; D: TRBD1; J: TRBJ1-4; V: TRBV9; DNA: TGTGCCAGCAGTTCTCAACAGGGGGCAGGTGAAAAACTGTTTTTT; CDR3: CASSSQQGAGEKLFF
size: .; D: .; J: TRBJ1-4; V: TRBV29-1; DNA: TGCAGCGTGCCGGGTAAAGGGCCAGAAAAACTGTTTTTT; CDR3: CSVPGKGPEKLFF
size: .; D: TRBD2; J: TRBJ2-1; V: TRBV7-2; DNA: TGTGCCAGCAGCTTAGGACTAGCGGGAGCCGGTGAGCAGTTCTTC; CDR3: CASSLGLAGAGEQFF
size: .; D: .; J: TRBJ2-5; V: TRBV7-2; DNA: TGTGCCAGCAGCTACCAAGGCAGGGGTCAAGAGACCCAGTACTTC; CDR3: CASSYQGRGQETQYF
size: .; D: TRBD1; J: TRBJ1-2; V: TRBV30; DNA: TGTGCCTGGAGGCAACTCCGGGACAGGGGGGGCTACACCTTC; CDR3: CAWRQLRDRGGYTF
size: .; D: .; J: TRBJ2-3; V: TRBV28; DNA: TGTGCCAGCAGTTTATTTGGGGTGGGGGCCCCCACAGATACGCAGTATTTT; CDR3: CASSLFGVGAPTDTQYF
size: .; D: TRBD1; J: TRBJ2-7; V: TRBV5-1; DNA: TGCGCCAGCAGCTTGGCGGGCCGGACAGGGGCCGTGGGTTTGTACGAGCAGTACTTC; CDR3: CASSLAGRTGAVGLYEQYF
size: .; D: TRBD2; J: TRBJ2-7; V: TRBV27; DNA: TGTGCCAGCAGTTTGACTAGCGGAAACTCCTACGAGCAGTACTTC; CDR3: CASSLTSGNSYEQYF
size: .; D: TRBD2; J: TRBJ2-1; V: TRBV7-8; DNA: TGTGCCAGCAGTATACTAGCGGGAGGGTACAATGAGCAGTTCTTC; CDR3: CASSILAGGYNEQFF